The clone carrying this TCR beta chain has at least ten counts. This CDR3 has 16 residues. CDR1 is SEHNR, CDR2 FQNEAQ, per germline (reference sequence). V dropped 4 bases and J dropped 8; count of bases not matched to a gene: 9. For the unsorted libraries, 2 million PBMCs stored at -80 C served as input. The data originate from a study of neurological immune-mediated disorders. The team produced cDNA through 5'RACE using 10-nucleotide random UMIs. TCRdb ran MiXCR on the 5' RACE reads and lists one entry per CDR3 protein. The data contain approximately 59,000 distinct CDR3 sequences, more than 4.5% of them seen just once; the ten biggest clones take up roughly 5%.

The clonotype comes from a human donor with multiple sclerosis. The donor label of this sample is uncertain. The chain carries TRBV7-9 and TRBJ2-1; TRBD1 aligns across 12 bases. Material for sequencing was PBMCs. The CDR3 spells CASSSLRDRGQDEQFF. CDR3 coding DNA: TGTGCCAGCAGCTCCCTTCGGGACAGGGGGCAGGATGAGCAGTTCTTC.